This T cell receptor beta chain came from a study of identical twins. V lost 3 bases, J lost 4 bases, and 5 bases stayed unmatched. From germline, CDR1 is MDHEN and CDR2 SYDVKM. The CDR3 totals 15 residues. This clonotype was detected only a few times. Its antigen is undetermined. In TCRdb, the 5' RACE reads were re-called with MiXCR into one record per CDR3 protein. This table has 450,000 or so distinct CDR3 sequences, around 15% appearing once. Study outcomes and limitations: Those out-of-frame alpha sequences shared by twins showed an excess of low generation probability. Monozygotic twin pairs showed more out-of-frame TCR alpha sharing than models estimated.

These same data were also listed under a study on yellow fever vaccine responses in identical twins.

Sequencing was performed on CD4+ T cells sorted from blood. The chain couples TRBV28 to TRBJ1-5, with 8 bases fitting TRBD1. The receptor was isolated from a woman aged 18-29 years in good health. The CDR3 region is CASSFGTGGNQPQHF. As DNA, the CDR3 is TGTGCCAGCAGTTTCGGGACAGGAGGGAATCAGCCCCAGCATTTT.